This TCR beta chain derives from a study of T cell changes during pregnancy in multiple sclerosis. This clone was counted a single time. Assay used: immunoSEQ multiplex PCR; TCRdb lists only in-frame clones, some missing. The table lists roughly 39,000 clones, more than 90% of them singletons. This specimen was CD8+ T cells from peripheral blood mononuclear cells, taken after pregnancy. The sequence derives from a female donor with multiple sclerosis, enrolled in a pregnancy study.

For the CDR3, the DNA is TGTGCCAGCAGCCCGGCGGGGAGGGCCCGAACCTACGAGCAGTACTTC. Its translation is CASSPAGRARTYEQYF. J is TRBJ2-7 and V is TRBV2; 7 nucleotides align to TRBD2. Germline V gives CDR1 SNHLY, CDR2 FYNNEI. V was pared by 6 bases and J by 2 bases, with 13 bases of the junction left unmatched. The CDR3 loop spans 16 amino acids.